This T cell receptor beta chain was identified in a study of blood T cell repertoires in COVID-19. Study summary: Material from acute and convalescent COVID-19 was sourced from the United States, Italy and Spain. Sources were T cells, B-cell-depleted T cells, or PBMCs; the material itself was cDNA or gDNA.

Enrolled during active infection, Seattle patients were then followed longitudinally. Profiled with immunoSEQ multiplex PCR; TCRdb holds only in-frame clones, not every one. The sample consists of about 210,000 clones, roughly 80% of them appearing once. Germline assignment: CDR1 SGHTA and CDR2 FQGNSA. This CDR3 is built from 14 residues. V shed 3 bases and J shed 2 bases, with 8 bases lying between them. The TCR comes from a woman of 80 years or more with COVID-19, enrolled during active disease. The genes are TRBV7-2 and TRBJ2-4, with a possible D match to TRBD1 (6 bases). The sequenced sample was peripheral blood. CDR3 sequence reads: CASSLDSSKNIQYF. The CDR3 region has the DNA TGTGCCAGCAGCTTGGACAGCTCCAAAAACATTCAGTACTTC.